This TCR beta chain is drawn from a study of early T cells in non-severe SARS-CoV-2 infection. General study results and limits: Matches to VDJdb favored anti-spike CD8 responses and missed private and CD4 specificities.

TCRdb re-analysed the 5' RACE reads in MiXCR, keeping a single row per CDR3 protein. The sample yields almost 30,000 distinct CDR3 sequences, 5% seen once. The CDR3 loop spans 15 amino acids. CDR1 is SGHVS, CDR2 FNYEAQ, per germline. Unmatched junction bases numbered 8, after V lost 5 bases and J lost 6 bases. This clonotype appeared many times. Its target is not known. This receptor was taken from an adult who was a healthcare worker with PCR-confirmed SARS-CoV-2 infection or an uninfected control (not recorded which). This chain links TRBV7-6 with TRBJ2-7, with TRBD2 matching over 12 bases. The specimen sequenced was whole blood. The CDR3 protein is CASSLRLAGVGEQYF. In DNA form, the CDR3 reads TGTGCCAGCAGCCTCAGACTAGCGGGAGTGGGCGAGCAGTACTTC.